These 31 T cell receptor beta chains share one sample of origin, sequenced in a study of cytomegalovirus exposure and HLA in healthy donors. PCR employed 60 Vbeta and 13 Jbeta primers. Here immunoSEQ multiplex PCR was the method, and the copy in TCRdb shows in-frame clones only, minus some. The table shows 82,000 or so clones, with around 9.1% occurring only once. Sequencing was carried out using PBMCs. These receptors originate from a man aged 60 to 75 in good health and CMV-seropositive.

The V and J genes are TRBV19 and TRBJ1-4; 8 bases align to TRBD1. CDR3 size: 15 residues. Germline-derived CDR1 and CDR2 are LNHDA and SQIVND (reference sequence). The V segment lost 5 bases and the J segment 4 bases; nucleotides outside the gene matches: 6. This chain's CDR3 is CASSPPGTGNEKLFF. CDR3 nucleotide sequence: TGTGCCAGTAGTCCCCCGGGGACAGGTAATGAAAAACTGTTTTTT.

The chain has TRBV5-1 and TRBJ1-1, with D unresolved. The germline V gene has CDR1 SGHRS and CDR2 YFSETQ. The germline V and J ends were trimmed by 0 bases and 0 bases, with 6 bases remaining between them. This CDR3 region has 14 residues. The CDR3 here is CASSLARLNTEAFF. The CDR3 nucleotides read TGCGCCAGCAGCTTGGCCAGGCTGAACACTGAAGCTTTCTTT.

The rearrangement links TRBV5-1 to TRBJ2-3; 13 bases map to TRBD2. With 3 bases clipped from V and 5 bases from J, the junction kept 9 bases outside the gene matches. This CDR3 spans 17 amino acids. The germline V gene has CDR1 SGHRS and CDR2 YFSETQ. The CDR3 loop reads CASSSGTSGEPRDTQYF. CDR3 in DNA: TGCGCCAGCAGCTCGGGGACTAGCGGGGAACCGCGAGATACGCAGTATTTT.

The table lists this clone with a few counts. This chain connects TRBV11-2 to TRBJ2-5; D gene unclear. CDR1 and CDR2 from the germline V gene are SGHAT and FQNNGV. The germline V and J ends were trimmed by 2 bases and 5 bases, with 12 bases remaining between them. The CDR3 runs to 14 residues. CDR3 region: CASSLSPRAETQYF. CDR3 DNA sequence: TGTGCCAGCAGCTTAAGCCCGAGAGCGGAGACCCAGTACTTC.

The CDR3 region is CASSQKADRVKTQYF. CDR3 bases: TGCGCCAGCAGCCAGAAGGCGGACAGGGTGAAGACCCAGTACTTC. V usage is TRBV4-1 and J usage is TRBJ2-5; 8 nucleotides line up with TRBD1. Germline V gene data show CDR1 as MGHRA and CDR2 as YSYEKL. The CDR3 totals 15 residues. With 3 bases clipped from V and 6 bases from J, the junction kept 9 bases outside the gene matches.

This clone was counted ten times or more. This chain joins TRBV28 and TRBJ2-2; TRBD2 is a possible D gene (5 bases). V was clipped by 5 bases and J by 8 bases, with 9 bases between them. The CDR3 is made up of 12 amino acids. Germline CDR1 is MDHEN and CDR2 is SYDVKM. In nucleotides, the CDR3 is TGTGCCAGCAGTCTAGCCCTGGGGGAGCTGTTTTTT. Residues: CASSLALGELFF.

This clone was seen a few times. This chain uses TRBV7-9 with TRBJ2-2, with D maybe TRBD1 (6 bases). Per germline, CDR1 SEHNR and CDR2 FQNEAQ (reference sequence). V was trimmed by 6 bases and J by 3 bases, leaving 14 bases between them. The CDR3 totals 15 residues. CDR3 residues: CASSLGAGDTGELFF. Here the CDR3 DNA reads TGTGCCAGCAGTCTTGGGGCAGGGGACACCGGGGAGCTGTTTTTT.

This clone was found a few times. The rearrangement joins TRBV30 to TRBJ2-3, with a possible D match to TRBD2 (5 bases). V gave up 2 bases and J gave up 2 bases, with 11 bases separating them. Looked up from germline, CDR1 is GTSNPN and CDR2 is SVGIG (reference sequence). The CDR3 runs 14 residues. The CDR3 DNA is TGTGCCTGGAGTCTGAGCGGAACCACAGATACGCAGTATTTT. It encodes CAWSLSGTTDTQYF.

This chain joins TRBV27 and TRBJ1-6, with a possible D match to TRBD1 (5 bases). Germline loops: CDR1 MNHEY, CDR2 SMNVEV (reference sequence). The CDR3 contains 15 residues. V lost 2 bases and J lost 6, with 11 bases in between. Written as DNA, the CDR3 is TGTGCCAGCAGTTTAACTACTCAGGGTAATTCACCCCTCCACTTT. Protein: CASSLTTQGNSPLHF.

The gene calls are TRBV28 and TRBJ2-7, with 8 bases lining up with TRBD2. The ends lost 2 bases at V and 5 bases at J; junction bases unmatched: 5. The CDR3 covers 14 residues. The germline CDR1 and CDR2 sequences are MDHEN and SYDVKM. CDR3 bases: TGTGCCAGCAGTTTAGGGGCGGGGGGCCACGAGCAGTACTTC. Its translation is CASSLGAGGHEQYF. Variable domain in full (rest from reference TRBV28 and TRBJ2-7): DVKVTQSSRYLVKRTGEKVFLECVQDMDHENMFWYRQDPGLGLRLIYFSYDVKMKEKGDIPEGYSVSREKKERFSLILESASTNQTSMYLCASSLGAGGHEQYFGPGTRLTVT.

This clone was detected only a few times. V usage is TRBV4-2 and J usage is TRBJ2-2, with a weak D call TRBD1 (5 bases). Germline V CDR1 and CDR2: LGHNA, YNFKEQ. The CDR3 sequence is 16 residues long. V lost 4 bases to trimming and J lost 2 bases, with 14 bases between them. The DNA of the CDR3 is TGTGCCAGCAGCCTTAACCCGGACAAAAACACCGGGGAGCTGTTTTTT. The encoded protein is CASSLNPDKNTGELFF.

This clone occurred a few times. This CDR3 reads CASSIEPGNTEAFF. CDR3 coding DNA: TGTGCCAGTAGTATAGAGCCGGGGAACACTGAAGCTTTCTTT. The chain carries TRBV19 and TRBJ1-1; D not certain. V gave up 0 bases and J gave up 1 base, with 6 bases separating them. The CDR3 contains 14 residues. CDR1 is LNHDA and CDR2 is SQIVND in the germline V gene (reference sequence). Using reference TRBV19 and TRBJ1-1 for the parts outside the CDR3, the full variable domain is DGGITQSPKYLFRKEGQNVTLSCEQNLNHDAMYWYRQDPGQGLRLIYYSQIVNDFQKGDIAEGYSVSREKKESFPLTVTSAQKNPTAFYLCASSIEPGNTEAFFGQGTRLTVV.

The chain joins TRBV6-6 to TRBJ2-1, with TRBD2 identical over 11 bases. Per the germline V gene, CDR1 is MNHNY and CDR2 is SVGAGI (reference sequence). The junction had 9 bases not matched to a gene; V was cut back by 6 bases and J by 8 bases. The CDR3 runs 15 residues. In DNA, the CDR3 is TGTGCCAGCAGCCCTTCACTAGCGGGAGCGCATGAGCAGTTCTTC. Translating gives CASSPSLAGAHEQFF.

The chain employs TRBV5-1 and TRBJ2-6; a possible D gene is TRBD1 (6 bases). V lost 4 bases to trimming and J lost 1 base, with 9 bases between them. Germline lookup yields CDR1 SGHRS and CDR2 YFSETQ. This CDR3 is built from 15 residues. The CDR3 spells CASSPTGSGANVLTF. CDR3 nucleotides: TGCGCCAGCAGCCCGACAGGATCTGGGGCCAACGTCCTGACTTTC.

This rearrangement joins TRBV27 to TRBJ2-5, with 9 bases fitting TRBD1. The V gene's germline CDR1 is MNHEY and CDR2 SMNVEV (reference sequence). Trimming took 11 bases from V and 5 from J; bases not matched to a gene: 9. The CDR3 sequence is 13 residues long. CDR3 in amino acids: CAGWDREEETQYF. The CDR3 DNA sequence: TGTGCCGGTTGGGACAGGGAGGAGGAGACCCAGTACTTC.

This clone was seen more than once but under ten times. The V gene is TRBV6-1, the J gene TRBJ2-5; 10 bases line up with TRBD1. The CDR3 runs 15 residues. The germline V gene encodes CDR1 MNHNS and CDR2 SASEGT. J lost 6 bases, V lost 4 bases, and 8 bases had no gene match. This CDR3 is CASSGAGTGAQTQYF. The CDR3 DNA follows: TGTGCCAGCAGTGGGGCCGGGACAGGGGCCCAGACCCAGTACTTC.

The chain uses TRBV6-6 and TRBJ2-5, with TRBD2 matching over 7 bases. The CDR3 has 15 amino acids. V gave up 5 bases and J gave up 0 bases; unmatched junction bases: 6. Germline values: CDR1 MNHNY, CDR2 SVGAGI (reference sequence). The CDR3 protein is CASSRGDLDQETQYF. Here the CDR3 DNA reads TGTGCCAGCAGTCGGGGGGACTTAGACCAAGAGACCCAGTACTTC.

This clone has only a few counts. V is TRBV19 and J is TRBJ2-7, with a possible D match to TRBD2 (7 bases). V was clipped by 3 bases and J by 11 bases, with 17 bases between them. This CDR3 comprises 13 residues. Per germline, CDR1 LNHDA and CDR2 SQIVND (reference sequence). CDR3: CASSIGEGGTKYF. The CDR3, as DNA: TGTGCCAGTAGTATTGGAGAGGGGGGGACGAAGTACTTC.

The chain recombines TRBV20-1 with TRBJ1-1, with D uncertain. The length of the CDR3 is 11 residues. Trimming took 5 bases from V and 5 from J, leaving 9 bases between them. Germline CDR1 reads DFQATT; CDR2 reads SNEGSKA (reference sequence). The chain's CDR3 is CSAQPRTEAFF. The CDR3 DNA reads TGCAGTGCTCAGCCGAGGACTGAAGCTTTCTTT.

The CDR3: CASSGQGGQPQHF. The CDR3, as DNA: TGTGCCAGCAGCGGACAGGGGGGTCAGCCCCAGCATTTT. The chain employs TRBV7-2 and TRBJ1-5; 10 positions agree with TRBD1. CDR3 length equals 13 residues. Germline V gives CDR1 SGHTA, CDR2 FQGNSA. Trimming at V came to 5 bases and at J to 6 bases, leaving 1 base not matched to a gene.

The table lists this clone with a few counts. V gene TRBV30 combines with J gene TRBJ2-2, with 7 positions matching TRBD2. V shed 5 bases and J 3 bases; nucleotides not matched to a gene: 3. This CDR3 spans 13 amino acids. Germline assignment: CDR1 GTSNPN and CDR2 SVGIG (reference sequence). The CDR3 spells CAWSGGYTGELFF. The CDR3, as DNA: TGTGCCTGGTCGGGAGGTTACACCGGGGAGCTGTTTTTT. Based on the CDR3 plus reference TRBV30 and TRBJ2-2, the full variable domain is SQTIHQWPATLVQPVGSPLSLECTVEGTSNPNLYWYRQAAGRGLQLLFYSVGIGQISSEVPQNLSASRPQDRQFILSSKKLLLSDSGFYLCAWSGGYTGELFFGEGSRLTVL.

This clone was counted a few times. The chain couples TRBV7-9 to TRBJ2-7; weak D call: TRBD2 (5 bases). In germline, CDR1 is SEHNR, CDR2 FQNEAQ (reference sequence). V lost 5 bases and J 7 bases, leaving 9 bases between the germline ends. CDR3 size: 11 residues. The CDR3 bases are TGTGCCAGCAGCGTAGGACTTGAGCAGTACGTC. Translated, it gives CASSVGLEQYV.

This chain links TRBV9 with TRBJ1-2; D not resolved. This CDR3 contains 14 residues. Looked up from germline, CDR1 is SGDLS and CDR2 is YYNGEE. Trimming took off 0 bases at V and 2 bases at J, with 8 bases between the two ends. The CDR3 protein is CASSVVTENYGYTF. The CDR3 nucleotides read TGTGCCAGCAGCGTAGTAACTGAGAACTATGGCTACACCTTC.

The rearrangement joins TRBV6-1 to TRBJ2-7, with TRBD1 as a possible D gene (6 bases). The CDR3 contains 14 residues. Germline CDR1 reads MNHNS; CDR2 reads SASEGT. Trimming stripped 6 bases from V and 2 bases from J, with 14 bases between. The CDR3 DNA reads as TGTGCCAGCAGGAGGGGGACACACACCTACGAGCAGTACTTC. Its protein product is CASRRGTHTYEQYF.

The V and J genes are TRBV6-1 and TRBJ1-4; perhaps TRBD1 as D (6 bases). This CDR3 comprises 16 residues. V shed 4 bases and J shed 4 bases, with 16 bases lying between them. The germline V gene has CDR1 MNHNS and CDR2 SASEGT. Here the CDR3 DNA reads TGTGCCAGCAGTGCCACAGGGTCCCCGGTTAATGAAAAACTGTTTTTT. Amino acids: CASSATGSPVNEKLFF.

This clone was recorded at least ten times. This chain connects TRBV5-4 to TRBJ1-1; TRBD1 is a possible D gene (5 bases). The germline V gene encodes CDR1 SGHNT and CDR2 YYREEE (reference sequence). V was shortened by 4 bases and J by 1 base, with 17 bases between the two germline ends. The CDR3 length is 16 residues. DNA of the CDR3: TGTGCCAGCAGCATTGGGCAGGGACTACAGAACACTGAAGCTTTCTTT. Amino acid sequence: CASSIGQGLQNTEAFF.

This clone has only a few counts. The CDR3 DNA follows: TGCGCCAGCAGCTTTAGCCTCCCTGAAGAGACCCAGTACTTC. Encoded protein: CASSFSLPEETQYF. This chain connects TRBV5-1 to TRBJ2-5; unclear D gene. V was trimmed by 2 bases and J by 3 bases, leaving 11 bases between them. The CDR3 has 14 amino acids. Looked up from germline, CDR1 is SGHRS and CDR2 is YFSETQ.

On this clone: The CDR3 end shows no conserved phenylalanine or tryptophan, and so a read error is likely. The DNA is omitted, as the CDR3 cannot be located on it reliably, and the CDR3 follows TCRdb's listing. CDR3: CASSDAGGQKKYL. The chain carries TRBV7-3 and TRBJ2-7; the D call TRBD2 from the table was never checked on the DNA. The CDR3 region is 13 residues in length, termini included. CDR1 is SGHTA, CDR2 FQGTGA, per germline.

This clone was seen a handful of times. The CDR3 sequence is CASSQDLRGFAYEQYF. CDR3 in DNA: TGTGCCAGCAGCCAAGATCTAAGAGGATTTGCCTACGAGCAGTACTTC. V gene TRBV4-2 combines with J gene TRBJ2-7, with unresolved D. The V gene lost 0 bases and the J gene lost 2 bases, with 14 bases spanning the gap. The CDR3 totals 16 residues. CDR1 and CDR2 from the germline V gene are LGHNA and YNFKEQ.

This clone has only a few counts. This specimen includes other DNA sequences encoding the same CDR3. The V gene is TRBV6-5, the J gene TRBJ1-2; 9 bases fit TRBD1. This CDR3 is 14 amino acids long. The germline CDR1 and CDR2 sequences are MNHEY and SVGAGI. The ends lost 6 bases at V and 0 bases at J; junction bases unmatched: 2. The CDR3 DNA follows: TGTGCCAGCAGAGGGACAGGGACTAACTATGGCTACACCTTC. Protein product: CASRGTGTNYGYTF.

This clone was detected a few times. The chain links TRBV2 to TRBJ2-7, with 11 bases that match TRBD2. The length of the CDR3 is 17 residues. The V gene's germline CDR1 is SNHLY and CDR2 FYNNEI. With V trimmed by 5 bases and J by 6 bases, 15 bases remained unmatched. CDR3 nucleotide sequence: TGTGCCAGCAGTATGCTAGCGGGGGGCCGAGCCCAGACCGAGCAGTACGTC. It encodes CASSMLAGGRAQTEQYV.